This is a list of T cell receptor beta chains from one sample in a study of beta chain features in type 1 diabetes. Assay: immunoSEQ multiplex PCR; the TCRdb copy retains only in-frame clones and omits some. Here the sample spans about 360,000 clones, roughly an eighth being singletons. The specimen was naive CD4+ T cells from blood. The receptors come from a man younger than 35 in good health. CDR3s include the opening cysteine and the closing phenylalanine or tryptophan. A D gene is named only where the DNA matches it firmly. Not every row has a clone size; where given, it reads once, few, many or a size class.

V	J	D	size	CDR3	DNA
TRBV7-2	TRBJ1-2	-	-	CASSPGIYGYTF	TGTGCCAGCAGCCCAGGAATCTATGGCTACACCTTC
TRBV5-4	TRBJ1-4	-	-	CASTRGGGGTNEKLFF	TGTGCCAGCACCCGCGGGGGGGGAGGAACTAATGAAAAACTGTTTTTT
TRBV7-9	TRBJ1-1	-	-	CASSPTENTEAFF	TGTGCCAGCAGCCCGACAGAAAACACTGAAGCTTTCTTT
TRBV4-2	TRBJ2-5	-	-	CASSQDGGGDETQYF	TGTGCCAGCAGCCAAGATGGTGGAGGCGATGAGACCCAGTACTTC
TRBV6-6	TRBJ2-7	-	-	CASSPRTGSYEQYF	TGTGCCAGCAGTCCACGGACTGGCTCCTACGAGCAGTACTTC
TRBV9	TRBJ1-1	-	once	CASSSWGRGEAFF	TGTGCCAGCAGCAGCTGGGGTAGGGGAGAAGCTTTCTTT
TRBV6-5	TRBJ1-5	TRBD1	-	CAAKHPDRSNQPQHF	TGTGCCGCCAAGCACCCGGACAGGAGCAATCAGCCCCAGCATTTT
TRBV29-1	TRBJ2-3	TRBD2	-	CSVERRLAEADTQYF	TGCAGCGTTGAGAGAAGACTAGCGGAGGCAGATACGCAGTATTTT
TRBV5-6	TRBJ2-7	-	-	CASSLQGRGEQYF	TGTGCCAGCAGCCTACAGGGGCGGGGCGAGCAGTACTTC
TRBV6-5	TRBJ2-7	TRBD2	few	CASSRLAGSYEQYF	TGTGCCAGCAGTCGACTAGCGGGGTCCTACGAGCAGTACTTC
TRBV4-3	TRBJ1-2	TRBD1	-	CASSLYRQGSYGYTF	TGCGCCAGCAGCCTCTACCGACAGGGTAGCTATGGCTACACCTTC
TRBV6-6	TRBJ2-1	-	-	CASETGGLNEQFF	TGTGCCAGCGAAACCGGGGGACTTAATGAGCAGTTCTTC
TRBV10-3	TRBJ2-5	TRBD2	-	CAISSGVAETQYF	TGTGCCATCAGCAGCGGGGTCGCGGAGACCCAGTACTTC
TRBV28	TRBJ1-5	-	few	CASSSRSNQPQHF	TGTGCCAGCAGTTCACGGAGCAATCAGCCCCAGCATTTT
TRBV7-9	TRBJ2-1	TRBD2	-	CASRPGGGSYNEQFF	TGTGCCAGCAGACCGGGAGGTGGATCCTACAATGAGCAGTTCTTC
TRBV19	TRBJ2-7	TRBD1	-	CASTPRQGTFGEQYF	TGTGCCAGTACCCCGAGACAGGGGACCTTCGGAGAGCAGTACTTC
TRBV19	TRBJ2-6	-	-	CASSQLLVDRSSGANVLTF	TGTGCCAGTAGTCAATTACTGGTCGACAGAAGCTCTGGGGCCAACGTCCTGACTTTC
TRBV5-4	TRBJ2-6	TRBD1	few	CASSLGTGIVSGANVLTF	TGTGCCAGCAGCTTGGGGACAGGCATAGTCTCTGGGGCCAACGTCCTGACTTTC
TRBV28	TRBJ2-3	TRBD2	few	CASSLGGRSTDTQYF	TGTGCCAGCAGTTTAGGCGGGAGGTCCACAGATACGCAGTATTTT
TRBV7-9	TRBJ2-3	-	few	CASSLVLPTDTQYF	TGTGCCAGCAGCTTAGTACTGCCGACAGATACGCAGTATTTT
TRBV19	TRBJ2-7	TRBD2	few	CASSIGTSGSYEQYF	TGTGCCAGTAGTATAGGGACTAGCGGATCCTACGAGCAGTACTTC
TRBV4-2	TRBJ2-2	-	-	CASSQEASVMVRGATGELFF	TGTGCCAGCAGCCAAGAGGCTAGCGTCATGGTCCGGGGAGCCACCGGGGAGCTGTTTTTT
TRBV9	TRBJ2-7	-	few	CASSIYGGSYEQYF	TGTGCCAGCAGCATTTACGGAGGATCCTACGAGCAGTACTTC
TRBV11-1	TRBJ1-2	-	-	CASSSRGNDTF	TGTGCCAGCAGCTCCAGGGGAAACGACACCTTC
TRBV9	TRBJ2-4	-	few	CASSASSQNPDIQYF	TGTGCCAGCAGCGCATCATCACAGAACCCCGACATTCAGTACTTC
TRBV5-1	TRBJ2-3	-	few	CASSLGGPSTDTQYF	TGCGCCAGCAGCTTAGGCGGGCCCAGCACAGATACGCAGTATTTT
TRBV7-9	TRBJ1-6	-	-	CASTLRESNNSPLHF	TGTGCCAGCACGTTACGGGAGTCTAATAATTCACCCCTCCACTTT
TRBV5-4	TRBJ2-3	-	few	CASSLYGGDTQYF	TGTGCCAGCAGCTTGTATGGAGGAGATACGCAGTATTTT
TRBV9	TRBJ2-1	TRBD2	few	CASSVGTSGYNEQFF	TGTGCCAGCAGCGTAGGCACTAGCGGATACAATGAGCAGTTCTTC
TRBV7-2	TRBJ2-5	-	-	CASSLVGGRAETQYF	TGTGCCAGCAGCTTAGTGGGGGGGCGCGCGGAGACCCAGTACTTC
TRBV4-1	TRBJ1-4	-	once	CASSQFRGEKLFF	TGCGCCAGCAGCCAGTTTAGGGGAGAAAAACTGTTTTTT
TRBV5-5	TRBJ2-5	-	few	CASSLFAGSKETQYF	TGTGCCAGCAGCTTGTTCGCGGGATCTAAAGAGACCCAGTACTTC
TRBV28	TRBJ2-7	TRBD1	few	CASSTDPKGGRQYF	TGTGCCAGCAGCACCGACCCAAAAGGGGGCCGGCAGTACTTC
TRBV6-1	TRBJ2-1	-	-	CASRLTRWSYNEQFF	TGTGCCAGCAGGTTGACTAGATGGTCCTACAATGAGCAGTTCTTC
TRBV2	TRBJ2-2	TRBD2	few	CASSGSSGRTGELFF	TGTGCCAGCAGTGGCTCTAGCGGGAGAACCGGGGAGCTGTTTTTT
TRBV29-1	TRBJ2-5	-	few	CSVAIAAKETQYF	TGCAGCGTTGCGATAGCGGCTAAAGAGACCCAGTACTTC
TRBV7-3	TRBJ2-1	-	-	CASSLISSSYNEQFF	TGTGCCAGCAGCTTAATCTCTAGCTCCTACAATGAGCAGTTCTTC
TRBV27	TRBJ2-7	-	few	CASSLQGAHEQYF	TGTGCCAGCAGCTTACAGGGCGCCCACGAGCAGTACTTC
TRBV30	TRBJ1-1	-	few	CAWSTHGFRTEAFF	TGTGCCTGGAGTACCCATGGTTTTCGGACTGAAGCTTTCTTT
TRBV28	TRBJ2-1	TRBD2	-	CASRPAGGRDEQFF	TGTGCCAGCAGACCCGCGGGGGGGCGGGATGAGCAGTTCTTC
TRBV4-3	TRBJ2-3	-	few	CASSRGEYGSSTDTQYF	TGCGCCAGCAGCCGAGGAGAATACGGGTCTAGCACAGATACGCAGTATTTT
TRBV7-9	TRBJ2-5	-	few	CASSVTGTLGETQYF	TGTGCCAGCAGCGTAACCGGGACACTGGGGGAGACCCAGTACTTC